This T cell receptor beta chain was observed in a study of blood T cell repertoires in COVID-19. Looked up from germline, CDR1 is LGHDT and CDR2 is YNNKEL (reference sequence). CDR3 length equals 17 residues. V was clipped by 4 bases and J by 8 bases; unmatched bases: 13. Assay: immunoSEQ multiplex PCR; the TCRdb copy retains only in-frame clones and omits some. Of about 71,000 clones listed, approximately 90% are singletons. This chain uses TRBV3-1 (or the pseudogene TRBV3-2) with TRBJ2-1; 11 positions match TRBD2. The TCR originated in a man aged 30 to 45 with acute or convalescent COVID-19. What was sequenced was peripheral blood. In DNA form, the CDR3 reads TGTGCCAGCAGCCGCGCACCTACTAGCGGGAGTTCCGATGAGCAGTTCTTC. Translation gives CASSRAPTSGSSDEQFF.